This TCR beta chain was recorded in a study of CD8+CD57+ T cells in acquired aplastic anemia. The study profiled TCR beta VDJ and CDR3 using genomic DNA as template. TCRdb processed the reads anew with MiXCR; each CDR3 protein has one entry. The table shows hundreds of thousands of distinct CDR3 sequences, with 40% to 50% occurring only once. Patients sequenced had flow cytometry evidence of CD8+CD57+ cell expansion. Severe acquired aplastic anemia was diagnosed in all patients. As for this clonotype: Antigen specificity is unknown.

Study conclusions and caveats: Patients and controls shared 25 to 30 CD8+ CDR3 sequences, which appeared highly expressed in patients and within their immunodominant clones.

The ends were cut back, 5 bases at V and 0 bases at J, with 14 bases in the middle. Per the germline V gene, CDR1 is LNHDA and CDR2 is SQIVND (reference sequence). CDR3 length equals 16 residues. Sequencing was done on a sample of sorted CD4+, CD8+, or CD8+CD57+ T cells (not recorded which) from PBMCs. The sequence was collected from a human donor with aplastic anemia. The V call is TRBV19, the J call TRBJ2-1, with D hard to call. The chain's CDR3 is CASSPLEAVSYNEQFF. The CDR3 nucleotides are TGTGCCAGTAGTCCCCTCGAGGCAGTCTCCTACAATGAGCAGTTCTTC.